One and the same sample provided the 9 T cell receptor beta chains below, sequenced in a study of blood T cell repertoires in COVID-19. Only in-frame clones appear in the TCRdb table, and some are missing; sequencing was by immunoSEQ multiplex PCR. The sample lists about 390,000 clones; around nine tenths were seen once. The sample consisted of PBMCs or T cells enriched from blood (not recorded which). The source is a woman in her 50s who had recovered from COVID-19.

The chain uses TRBV4-1 and TRBJ2-7, with TRBD1 as a possible D gene (7 bases). V dropped 1 base and J dropped 4 bases, with 17 bases sitting between them. CDR3 size: 16 residues. Germline lookup yields CDR1 MGHRA and CDR2 YSYEKL. The CDR3 DNA follows: TGCGCCAGCAGCCAAGGGGAGCAGGGGGACTTTTACGAGCAGTACTTC. This encodes CASSQGEQGDFYEQYF.

This chain joins TRBV18 and TRBJ2-5, with D possibly TRBD2 on 6 matching bases. This CDR3 is built from 14 residues. Looked up from germline, CDR1 is KGHSH and CDR2 is LQKENI. V dropped 4 bases and J dropped 7 bases, with 16 bases sitting between them. The CDR3 coding sequence is TGTGCCAGCTCACACCGCGGGGCTTTGAGGACCCAGTACTTC. Protein: CASSHRGALRTQYF.

The chain links TRBV19 to TRBJ2-5; D gene uncertain. From germline, CDR1 is LNHDA and CDR2 SQIVND (reference sequence). The CDR3 has 13 residues. Trimming stripped 8 bases from V and 6 bases from J, with 16 bases between. Here the CDR3 reads CASASEVLQTQYF. In DNA form, the CDR3 reads TGTGCCAGTGCGAGCGAGGTTCTTCAGACCCAGTACTTC.

The chain employs TRBV2 and TRBJ1-2; no clear D. The CDR3 spans 12 residues. Germline values: CDR1 SNHLY, CDR2 FYNNEI. V lost 6 bases and J 5 bases, leaving 10 bases between the germline ends. CDR3 region: CASRDLGYGYTF. CDR3 nucleotide sequence: TGTGCCAGCAGGGACTTGGGGTATGGCTACACCTTC. Full variable domain (rest looked up from reference TRBV2 and TRBJ1-2): EPEVTQTPSHQVTQMGQEVILRCVPISNHLYFYWYRQILGQKVEFLVSFYNNEISEKSEIFDDQFSVERPDGSNFTLKIRSTKLEDSAMYFCASRDLGYGYTFGSGTRLTVV.

The rearrangement uses TRBV15 and TRBJ1-4; the D gene is possibly TRBD1 (5 bases). The length of the CDR3 is 16 residues. V lost 1 base and J 8 bases, leaving 17 bases between the germline ends. Germline loops: CDR1 LNHNV, CDR2 YYDKDF (reference sequence). This CDR3 reads CATSRGLGEVGEKLFF. CDR3 coding DNA: TGTGCCACCAGCAGAGGATTAGGGGAGGTGGGCGAAAAACTGTTTTTT.

V and J are TRBV2 and TRBJ1-2; D uncertain. Looked up from germline, CDR1 is SNHLY and CDR2 is FYNNEI. Deletions cut 3 bases from V and 2 bases from J, with 7 bases between. CDR3 length equals 13 residues. This CDR3 reads CASSDPVNYGYTF. The DNA for the CDR3 is TGTGCCAGCAGTGATCCGGTAAACTATGGCTACACCTTC.

V and J are TRBV28 and TRBJ1-6; 8 nucleotides line up with TRBD1. With V trimmed by 5 bases and J by 4 bases, 13 bases remained unmatched. The CDR3 consists of 18 residues. The germline gives CDR1 MDHEN, CDR2 SYDVKM. The CDR3 sequence is CASSPNPGQAGYNSPLHF. For the CDR3, the DNA is TGTGCCAGCAGTCCGAATCCGGGACAGGCAGGGTATAATTCACCCCTCCACTTT.

The V gene is TRBV30, the J gene TRBJ1-4; TRBD1 aligns across 9 bases. Trimming removed 2 bases from V and 8 bases from J; junction bases left unmatched: 15. This CDR3 spans 17 amino acids. Germline assignment: CDR1 GTSNPN and CDR2 SVGIG (reference sequence). CDR3 protein: CAWSPIGLGQGYEKLFF. CDR3 bases: TGTGCCTGGAGTCCTATCGGACTGGGACAGGGATACGAAAAACTGTTTTTT.

The chain carries TRBV5-5 and TRBJ1-5; possibly TRBD1 for D (5 bases). The germline V gene encodes CDR1 SGHKS and CDR2 YYEKEE (reference sequence). Trimming removed 0 bases from V and 7 bases from J, with 14 bases in between. The CDR3 spans 15 residues. The CDR3 nucleotides are TGTGCCAGCAGCTTGGTATCAGGGTTCCCCCAGCCCCAGCATTTT. Protein product: CASSLVSGFPQPQHF.